This TCR beta chain appears in the sequencing data of a study of tumor-infiltrating lymphocytes in localized non-small cell lung cancer. About the research overall: Resected tumor was paired with non-adjacent uninvolved lung from the same patient.

The germline CDR1 and CDR2 sequences are MDHEN and SYDVKM. Trimming stripped 4 bases from V and 8 bases from J, with 8 bases between. The CDR3 consists of 11 residues. TCRdb's copy holds only in-frame clones and misses some; the assay was immunoSEQ multiplex PCR. The sample includes 20,000 to 25,000 clones, 80% of them seen just once. The table lists this clone with a few counts. The TCR was taken from a human donor with non-small cell lung cancer. What was sequenced was lung tumor tissue. The chain couples TRBV28 to TRBJ1-2; D is uncertain. In nucleotides, the CDR3 is TGTGCCAGCAGTTCCCTGTTGGGCTACACCTTC. Translating gives CASSSLLGYTF.